These 29 T cell receptor beta chains share one sample of origin, sequenced in a study of response to subunit inactivated influenza vaccine. TCRdb passed the RT-PCR reads through MiXCR, listing each CDR3 protein once. The sample comprises about 570,000 distinct CDR3 sequences, 10% to 12% of which are singletons, and approximately 10% rests with the top ten. This sample also appeared in a second study, on T cells expressing NK-cell markers. In that study: The TCR beta cDNA came from 5'RACE template switching with UMIs.

Sequenced here: PBMCs from blood, sampled on the day of vaccination. The receptors derive from a man in his fifties or sixties who received an inactivated influenza vaccine.

The chain recombines TRBV20-1 with TRBJ2-1; 9 bases line up with TRBD2. CDR1 is DFQATT and CDR2 is SNEGSKA in the germline V gene (reference sequence). Trimming removed 0 bases from V and 2 bases from J; junction bases left unmatched: 5. This CDR3 comprises 16 residues. The CDR3 nucleotides read TGCAGTGCTAGAGATTGGGGACTAGCAGCCTACAATGAGCAGTTCTTC. Its translation is CSARDWGLAAYNEQFF.

The chain carries TRBV4-2 and TRBJ2-2, with 9 bases identical to TRBD2. V was clipped by 2 bases and J by 6 bases; unmatched bases: 4. There are 15 residues in the CDR3. Looked up from germline, CDR1 is LGHNA and CDR2 is YNFKEQ. In nucleotides, the CDR3 is TGTGCCAGCAGCCAAAGCGGGAGGATGTCCGGGGAGCTGTTTTTT. Translating gives CASSQSGRMSGELFF.

The rearrangement links TRBV5-1 to TRBJ2-7, with D unresolved. Germline-derived CDR1 and CDR2 are SGHRS and YFSETQ. Trimming cost V 0 bases and J 4 bases, with 11 bases left between them. The CDR3 contains 14 residues. CDR3 loop: CASSLGLQPYEQYF. Written as DNA, the CDR3 is TGCGCCAGCAGCTTGGGGTTACAACCTTACGAGCAGTACTTC.

Note on this clonotype: Its ends do not fully match the called genes, so a read error is possible. The rearrangement uses TRBV6-1 and TRBJ2-4, with D possibly being TRBD1 or TRBD2 (5 bases each). The CDR3 totals 15 residues. Germline CDR1 and CDR2: MNHNS and SASEGT. CDR3 DNA: TGTGCCAGCAGTCAGACGGGACCCGGTAAAAACATTCAGTCCTTC. Amino acids: CASSQTGPGKNIQSF.

This clonotype was counted between two and nine times. The chain combines TRBV19 with TRBJ2-1; 8 bases align to TRBD2. From germline, CDR1 is LNHDA and CDR2 SQIVND (reference sequence). The CDR3 runs to 16 residues. Germline trimming cut 5 bases from V and 7 bases from J; bases unmatched to any gene: 13. As DNA, the CDR3 is TGTGCCAGTAGTCCCGTAAGGAGCGGGAGCCATAATGAGCAGTTCTTC. Its protein product is CASSPVRSGSHNEQFF. The full variable domain, rest sourced from reference TRBV19 and TRBJ2-1, is DGGITQSPKYLFRKEGQNVTLSCEQNLNHDAMYWYRQDPGQGLRLIYYSQIVNDFQKGDIAEGYSVSREKKESFPLTVTSAQKNPTAFYLCASSPVRSGSHNEQFFGPGTRLTVL.

This clonotype has a count of ten or more. The chain carries TRBV7-9 and TRBJ2-3; D ambiguous. V dropped 1 base and J dropped 9 bases, with 11 bases sitting between them. CDR1 and CDR2 (germline): SEHNR, FQNEAQ (reference sequence). The length of the CDR3 is 13 residues. CDR3 DNA sequence: TGTGCCAGCAGCTTAGAAGGCCCGCCAACGCAGTATTTT. Translation: CASSLEGPPTQYF.

This chain joins TRBV29-1 and TRBJ2-7; D might be TRBD1 (5 bases). CDR1 is SQVTM, CDR2 ANQGSEA, per germline. V lost 2 bases, J lost 4 bases, and 12 bases lay in between. This CDR3 contains 13 residues. The CDR3 region has the DNA TGCAGCGTTGAAAAAAGGGGTCGGTACGAGCAGTACTTC. The encoded protein is CSVEKRGRYEQYF.

This clonotype was counted ten times or more. The rearrangement links TRBV20-1 to TRBJ2-7; 7 bases fit TRBD2. The germline gives CDR1 DFQATT, CDR2 SNEGSKA (reference sequence). The CDR3 totals 13 residues. The ends lost 2 bases at V and 3 bases at J; junction bases unmatched: 4. The CDR3 DNA is TGCAGTGCTAGACCTAGCGGCCTCTACGAGCAGTACTTC. Its protein product is CSARPSGLYEQYF.

This rearrangement joins TRBV24-1 to TRBJ2-1; D possibly corresponds to TRBD1 (5 bases). CDR1 is KGHDR, CDR2 SFDVKD, per germline. The CDR3 totals 15 residues. The V gene lost 2 bases and the J gene lost 1 base, with 8 bases spanning the gap. The CDR3 loop reads CATSDSDTSYNEQFF. In DNA, the CDR3 is TGTGCCACCAGTGATTCGGACACGTCCTACAATGAGCAGTTCTTC.

This clonotype was seen more than once but under ten times. This chain joins TRBV23-1 and TRBJ2-1; D is uncertain. TRBV23-1 has ORF status, its function being uncertain. CDR3 length equals 10 residues. Trimming left V 6 bases short and J 5 bases short, with 2 bases between. The CDR3 DNA follows: TGCGCCAGCAGAGACAATGAGCAGTTCTTC. Protein product: CASRDNEQFF.

The J gene is TRBJ2-3, the V gene TRBV7-3; possibly TRBD1 for D (6 bases). Trimming removed 3 bases from V and 4 bases from J, with 11 bases in between. Germline CDR1 SGHTA, CDR2 FQGTGA. This CDR3 has 14 residues. The CDR3 DNA reads TGTGCCAGCAGCTTTTCAACAGGGTCAGATACGCAGTATTTT. Translated, it gives CASSFSTGSDTQYF.

In this sample, this clonotype turned up a few times. This chain uses TRBV6-1 with TRBJ2-2; TRBD1 aligns across 9 bases. The CDR3 is made up of 15 amino acids. CDR1 MNHNS and CDR2 SASEGT come from the germline V gene. J gave up 6 bases and V 8 bases, and 10 bases lay outside the gene matches. The CDR3 is CASSRRTGVAGELFF. The CDR3, as DNA: TGTGCCAGCTCAAGGAGGACAGGGGTCGCCGGGGAGCTGTTTTTT.

The chain couples TRBV4-2 to TRBJ2-2, with D perhaps matching TRBD2 (5 bases). With 4 bases removed from V and 7 bases from J, the gap between germline ends came to 10 bases. Germline CDR1 LGHNA, CDR2 YNFKEQ. The CDR3 has 13 amino acids. The CDR3 spells CASSRELGGELFF. DNA for the CDR3: TGTGCCAGCAGCCGAGAACTAGGCGGGGAGCTGTTTTTT.

The chain joins TRBV5-4 to TRBJ2-7; the D is unclear. Trimming took off 1 base at V and 5 bases at J, with 16 bases between the two ends. This CDR3 contains 15 residues. Germline V CDR1 and CDR2: SGHNT, YYREEE (reference sequence). CDR3 sequence reads: CASSLFPTDRNEQYF. In DNA form, the CDR3 reads TGTGCCAGCAGCTTGTTTCCCACCGATAGGAACGAGCAGTACTTC.

This clonotype was counted ten times or more. The chain uses TRBV12-3 or TRBV12-4 and TRBJ1-2, with D tentatively TRBD1 (6 bases). Deletions cut 5 bases from V and 5 bases from J, with 12 bases between. The CDR3 is made up of 13 amino acids. CDR3 in amino acids: CASSPDRSYGYTF. The CDR3 DNA reads as TGTGCCAGCAGTCCTGACAGGTCATATGGCTACACCTTC.

V gene TRBV4-1 combines with J gene TRBJ2-3; 11 positions agree with TRBD2. This CDR3 comprises 16 residues. Losses at the gene ends were 4 bases for V and 2 bases for J; bases not matched to a gene: 5. From germline, CDR1 is MGHRA and CDR2 YSYEKL. CDR3 sequence (DNA): TGCGCCAGCAGCCCGAGACTAGCGGGACCCACAGATACGCAGTATTTT. It encodes CASSPRLAGPTDTQYF.

This clonotype has a count of ten or more. In DNA form, the CDR3 reads TGTGCCAGCAGCTTAGCCGGGACAACCAGCACAGATACGCAGTATTTT. This sequence encodes CASSLAGTTSTDTQYF. The V gene is TRBV7-2, the J gene TRBJ2-3, with TRBD1 as a possible D gene (6 bases). The CDR3 is made up of 16 amino acids. The V and J ends lost 0 bases and 0 bases respectively, with 10 bases between them. The germline gives CDR1 SGHTA, CDR2 FQGNSA.

V and J are TRBV27 and TRBJ2-3; 8 nucleotides line up with TRBD1. V dropped 1 base and J dropped 4; count of bases not matched to a gene: 1. The germline V gene encodes CDR1 MNHEY and CDR2 SMNVEV (reference sequence). The CDR3 contains 14 residues. CDR3 sequence reads: CASSLLTGADTQYF. CDR3 DNA: TGTGCCAGCAGTTTATTGACAGGGGCAGATACGCAGTATTTT.

This clonotype was counted ten times or more. The V gene is TRBV6-2 or TRBV6-3, the J gene TRBJ2-7, with 10 bases matching TRBD2. CDR3 length equals 14 residues. Germline V gives CDR1 MNHEY, CDR2 SVGEGT. Trimming cost V 5 bases and J 6 bases; bases outside gene matches: 7. CDR3 amino acids: CASSGLAGGREQYF. The CDR3 DNA follows: TGTGCCAGCAGTGGATTAGCGGGGGGTCGCGAGCAGTACTTC.

This clonotype was observed many times. The rearrangement uses TRBV20-1 and TRBJ1-1; D is ambiguous. The germline CDR1 and CDR2 sequences are DFQATT and SNEGSKA (reference sequence). V was clipped by 0 bases and J by 11 bases, with 16 bases between them. This CDR3 is 13 amino acids long. In nucleotides, the CDR3 is TGCAGTGCTAGAGATCGATCCGGAACGTGGGCTTTCTTT. Residues: CSARDRSGTWAFF.

J is TRBJ2-3 and V is TRBV5-5; 8 nucleotides match TRBD2. J was trimmed by 0 bases and V by 4 bases; bases with no gene match: 7. The CDR3 is 16 residues long. Germline CDR1 reads SGHKS; CDR2 reads YYEKEE (reference sequence). CDR3 sequence: CASSLRGGSSTDTQYF. The CDR3 DNA follows: TGTGCCAGCAGCCTTCGGGGGGGTTCTAGCACAGATACGCAGTATTTT.

The V and J genes are TRBV29-1 and TRBJ2-2; D may be TRBD2 (7 bases). Germline loops: CDR1 SQVTM, CDR2 ANQGSEA. Trimming removed 0 bases at V and 3 bases at J, with 14 bases between. The CDR3 runs to 16 residues. The CDR3 DNA reads as TGCAGCGTTGAAGATTGGGGAGGGGGGCACACCGGGGAGCTGTTTTTT. This encodes CSVEDWGGGHTGELFF.

The V gene is TRBV12-3 or TRBV12-4, the J gene TRBJ2-1; no reliable D call. CDR3 length: 12 amino acids. V dropped 8 bases and J dropped 12 bases, with 17 bases sitting between them. CDR3 coding DNA: TGTGCCAGCGGACGGAGTGAGTGGGGGCAGTTCTTC. It codes for CASGRSEWGQFF.

This clonotype came up many times. V and J are TRBV28 and TRBJ2-7; D is undetermined. This CDR3 has 13 residues. Trimming took 3 bases from V and 0 from J, leaving 6 bases between them. Germline V gene lookup returns CDR1 MDHEN and CDR2 SYDVKM. Here the CDR3 DNA reads TGTGCCAGCAGTTTCGGGCCCTCCTACGAGCAGTACTTC. It codes for CASSFGPSYEQYF.

This clonotype was detected a few times. The chain links TRBV4-3 to TRBJ1-2; weak D call: TRBD1 (5 bases). V was pared by 1 base and J by 4 bases, with 13 bases between. Germline V gene data show CDR1 as LGHNA and CDR2 as YSLEER. The CDR3 is made up of 15 amino acids. CDR3 residues: CASSQVIEGLYGYTF. The CDR3, as DNA: TGCGCCAGCAGCCAAGTAATCGAGGGGCTCTATGGCTACACCTTC.

This clonotype was counted a few times. The chain carries TRBV12-3 or TRBV12-4 and TRBJ2-3; no clear D gene. Trimming removed 3 bases from V and 0 bases from J, with 13 bases in between. The CDR3 runs to 16 residues. CDR3 coding DNA: TGTGCCAGCAGTTTTGATCCACGCCGTAGCACAGATACGCAGTATTTT. Its protein product is CASSFDPRRSTDTQYF.

This chain uses TRBV25-1 with TRBJ1-1; D is possibly TRBD1 (6 bases). Trimming took off 6 bases at V and 2 bases at J, with 13 bases between the two ends. This CDR3 region has 14 residues. Germline lookup yields CDR1 MGHDK and CDR2 SYGVNS. CDR3 region: CASREQGINTEAFF. CDR3 DNA sequence: TGTGCCAGCAGGGAGCAGGGGATCAACACTGAAGCTTTCTTT.

V usage is TRBV7-6 and J usage is TRBJ1-3; maybe TRBD1 (6 bases). From germline, CDR1 is SGHVS and CDR2 FNYEAQ. This CDR3 is 18 amino acids long. V dropped 0 bases and J dropped 0 bases, with 15 bases sitting between them. The CDR3 is CASSLAQGGPISGNTIYF. In DNA form, the CDR3 reads TGTGCCAGCAGCTTAGCGCAAGGGGGGCCGATCTCTGGAAACACCATATATTTT.

J is TRBJ2-2 and V is TRBV5-1; 10 bases fit TRBD2. J lost 5 bases, V lost 2 bases, and 3 bases had no gene match. The CDR3 length is 15 residues. Germline V gene data show CDR1 as SGHRS and CDR2 as YFSETQ. The CDR3 loop is CASSLLAGTTGELFF. The CDR3 DNA reads as TGCGCCAGCAGCTTACTAGCGGGAACTACCGGGGAGCTGTTTTTT.